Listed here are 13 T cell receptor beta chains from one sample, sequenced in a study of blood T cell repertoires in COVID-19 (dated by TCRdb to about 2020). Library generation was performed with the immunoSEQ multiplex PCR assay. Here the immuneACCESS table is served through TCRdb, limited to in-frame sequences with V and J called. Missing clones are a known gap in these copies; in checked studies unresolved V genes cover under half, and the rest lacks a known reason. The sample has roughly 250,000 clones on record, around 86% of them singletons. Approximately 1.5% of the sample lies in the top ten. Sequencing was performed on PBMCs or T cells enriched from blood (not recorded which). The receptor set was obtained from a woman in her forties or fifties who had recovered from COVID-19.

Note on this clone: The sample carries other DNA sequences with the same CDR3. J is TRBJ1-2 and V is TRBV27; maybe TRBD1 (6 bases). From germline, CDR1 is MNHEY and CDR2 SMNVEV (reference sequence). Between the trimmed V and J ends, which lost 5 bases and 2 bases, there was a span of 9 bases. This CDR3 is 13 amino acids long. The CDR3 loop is CASSPRGNYGYTF. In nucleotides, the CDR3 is TGTGCCAGCAGTCCCAGGGGCAACTATGGCTACACCTTC.

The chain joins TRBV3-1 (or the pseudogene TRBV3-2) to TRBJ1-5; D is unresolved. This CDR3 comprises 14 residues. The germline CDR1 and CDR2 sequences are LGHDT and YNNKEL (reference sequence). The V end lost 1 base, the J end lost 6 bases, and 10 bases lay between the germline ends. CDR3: CASSQGQPGQPQHF. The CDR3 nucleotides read TGTGCCAGCAGCCAAGGCCAGCCGGGTCAGCCCCAGCATTTT.

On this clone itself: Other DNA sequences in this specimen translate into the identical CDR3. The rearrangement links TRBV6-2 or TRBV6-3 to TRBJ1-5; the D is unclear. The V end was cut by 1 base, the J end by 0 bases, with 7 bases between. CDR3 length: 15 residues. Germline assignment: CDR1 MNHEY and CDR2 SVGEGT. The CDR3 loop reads CASSYFRNSNQPQHF. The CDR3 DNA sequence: TGTGCCAGCAGTTACTTCAGGAATAGCAATCAGCCCCAGCATTTT.

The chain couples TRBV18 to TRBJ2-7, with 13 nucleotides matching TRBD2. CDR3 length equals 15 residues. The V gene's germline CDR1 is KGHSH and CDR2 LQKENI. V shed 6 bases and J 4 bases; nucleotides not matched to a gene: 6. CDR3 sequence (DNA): TGTGCCAGCTCCCCGGGACTAGCGGGAAATTACGAGCAGTACTTC. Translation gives CASSPGLAGNYEQYF.

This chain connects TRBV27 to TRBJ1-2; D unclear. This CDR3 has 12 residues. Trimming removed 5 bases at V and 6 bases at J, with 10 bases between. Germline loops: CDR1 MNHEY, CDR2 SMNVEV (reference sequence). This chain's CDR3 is CASSTGRNGYTF. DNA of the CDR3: TGTGCCAGCAGTACGGGTAGGAATGGCTACACCTTC.

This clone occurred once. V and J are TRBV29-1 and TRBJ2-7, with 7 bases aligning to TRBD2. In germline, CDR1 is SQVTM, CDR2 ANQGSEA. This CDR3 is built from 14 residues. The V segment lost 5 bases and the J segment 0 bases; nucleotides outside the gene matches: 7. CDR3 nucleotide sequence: TGCAGCGTTAACCCCGGGACTAACTCCTACGAGCAGTACTTC. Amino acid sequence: CSVNPGTNSYEQYF.

CDR3 amino acids: CASSLQTGSSYEQYF. The CDR3 DNA reads TGCGCCAGCAGCTTGCAGACAGGGTCCTCCTACGAGCAGTACTTC. The chain links TRBV5-1 to TRBJ2-7; 7 nucleotides align to TRBD1. V lost 1 base to trimming and J lost 0 bases; unmatched junction nucleotides: 4. CDR3 length: 15 amino acids. The V gene's germline CDR1 is SGHRS and CDR2 YFSETQ.

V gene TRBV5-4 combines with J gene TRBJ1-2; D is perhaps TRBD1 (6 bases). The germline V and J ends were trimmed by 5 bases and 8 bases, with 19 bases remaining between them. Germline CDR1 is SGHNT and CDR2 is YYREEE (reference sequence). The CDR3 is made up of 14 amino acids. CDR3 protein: CASRTFDRIGGYTF. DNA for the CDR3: TGTGCCAGCAGAACTTTCGACAGGATAGGAGGCTACACCTTC.

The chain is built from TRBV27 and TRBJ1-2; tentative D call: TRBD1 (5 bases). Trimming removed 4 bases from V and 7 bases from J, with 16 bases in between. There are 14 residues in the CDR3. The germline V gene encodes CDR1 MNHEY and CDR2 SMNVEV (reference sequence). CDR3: CASSSGALWGGYTF. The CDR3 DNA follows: TGTGCCAGCAGTTCTGGGGCCCTATGGGGTGGCTACACCTTC.

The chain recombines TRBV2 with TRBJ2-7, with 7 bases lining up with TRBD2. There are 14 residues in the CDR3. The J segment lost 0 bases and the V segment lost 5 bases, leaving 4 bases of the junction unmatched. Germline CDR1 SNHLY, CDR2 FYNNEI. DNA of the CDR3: TGTGCCAGCAGTTTAGCGGGTTCCTCCTACGAGCAGTACTTC. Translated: CASSLAGSSYEQYF.

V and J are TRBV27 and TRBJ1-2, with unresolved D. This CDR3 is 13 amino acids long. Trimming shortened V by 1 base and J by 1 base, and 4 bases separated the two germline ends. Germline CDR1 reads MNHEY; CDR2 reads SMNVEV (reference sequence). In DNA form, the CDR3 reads TGTGCCAGCAGTTTATTCAGTAACTATGGCTACACCTTC. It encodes CASSLFSNYGYTF.

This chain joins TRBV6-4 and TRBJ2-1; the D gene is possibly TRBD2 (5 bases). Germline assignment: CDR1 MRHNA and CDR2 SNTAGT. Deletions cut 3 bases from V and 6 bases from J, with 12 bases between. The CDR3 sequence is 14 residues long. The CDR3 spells CASSDLSSGNEQFF. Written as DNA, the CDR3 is TGTGCCAGCAGTGATTTGTCCAGCGGCAATGAGCAGTTCTTC.

The CDR3 DNA reads TGTGCCAGCAGCGAAAGCAACACTGAAGCTTTCTTT. This codes for CASSESNTEAFF. The chain employs TRBV28 and TRBJ1-1; D unresolved. Germline CDR1 and CDR2: MDHEN and SYDVKM. The V gene lost 6 bases and the J gene lost 2 bases, with 7 bases spanning the gap. The CDR3 runs to 12 residues.